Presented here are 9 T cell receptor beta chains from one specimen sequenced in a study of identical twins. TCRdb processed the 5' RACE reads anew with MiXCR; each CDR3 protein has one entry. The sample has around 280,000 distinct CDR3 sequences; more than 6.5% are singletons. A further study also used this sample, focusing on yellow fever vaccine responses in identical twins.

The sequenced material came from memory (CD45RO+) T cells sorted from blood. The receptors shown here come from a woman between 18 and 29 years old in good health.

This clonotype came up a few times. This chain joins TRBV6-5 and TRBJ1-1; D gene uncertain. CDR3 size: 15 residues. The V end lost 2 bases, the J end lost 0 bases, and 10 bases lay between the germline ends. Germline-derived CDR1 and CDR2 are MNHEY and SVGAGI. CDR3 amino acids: CASSYRRLMNTEAFF. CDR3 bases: TGTGCCAGCAGTTACCGACGGCTCATGAACACTGAAGCTTTCTTT.

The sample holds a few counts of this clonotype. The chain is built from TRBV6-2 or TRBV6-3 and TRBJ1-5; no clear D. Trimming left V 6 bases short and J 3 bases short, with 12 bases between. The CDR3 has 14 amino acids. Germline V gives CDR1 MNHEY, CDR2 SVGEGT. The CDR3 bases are TGTGCCAGCAGCCAAACAGAGTCCAATCAGCCCCAGCATTTT. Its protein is CASSQTESNQPQHF.

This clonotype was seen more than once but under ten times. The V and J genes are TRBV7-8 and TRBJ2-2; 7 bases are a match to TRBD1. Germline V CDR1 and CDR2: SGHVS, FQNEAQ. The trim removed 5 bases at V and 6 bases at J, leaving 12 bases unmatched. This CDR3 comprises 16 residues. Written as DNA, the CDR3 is TGTGCCAGCAGCACAGGGGCCGATTGGGGTCCCGGGGAGCTGTTTTTT. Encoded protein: CASSTGADWGPGELFF.

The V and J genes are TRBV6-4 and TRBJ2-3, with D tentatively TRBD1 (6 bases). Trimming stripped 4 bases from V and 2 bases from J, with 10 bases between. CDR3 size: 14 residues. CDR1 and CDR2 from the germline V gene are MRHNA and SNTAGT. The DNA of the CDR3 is TGTGCCAGCAGTGTAGGGGGACACACAGATACGCAGTATTTT. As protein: CASSVGGHTDTQYF.

The CDR3 region has the DNA TGTGCCAGCAGCTTAGACAGAGACACTGAAGCTTTCTTT. It codes for CASSLDRDTEAFF. The V call is TRBV7-2, the J call TRBJ1-1, with D unresolved. CDR1 SGHTA and CDR2 FQGNSA come from the germline V gene. The CDR3 has 13 residues. V was clipped by 1 base and J by 3 bases, with 6 bases between them.

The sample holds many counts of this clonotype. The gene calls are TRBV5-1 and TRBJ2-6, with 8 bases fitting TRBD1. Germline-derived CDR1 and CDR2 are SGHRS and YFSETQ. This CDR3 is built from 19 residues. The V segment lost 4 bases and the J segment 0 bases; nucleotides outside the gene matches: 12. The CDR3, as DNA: TGCGCCAGCAGCCTTGAACCGGGACAGGTCCTCTCTGGGGCCAACGTCCTGACTTTC. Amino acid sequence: CASSLEPGQVLSGANVLTF.

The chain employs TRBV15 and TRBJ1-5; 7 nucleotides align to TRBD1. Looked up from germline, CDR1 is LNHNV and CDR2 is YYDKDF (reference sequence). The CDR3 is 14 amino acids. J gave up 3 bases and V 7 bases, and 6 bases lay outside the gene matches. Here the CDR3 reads CATTRDRANQPQHF. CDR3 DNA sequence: TGTGCCACCACACGCGACAGGGCCAATCAGCCCCAGCATTTT.

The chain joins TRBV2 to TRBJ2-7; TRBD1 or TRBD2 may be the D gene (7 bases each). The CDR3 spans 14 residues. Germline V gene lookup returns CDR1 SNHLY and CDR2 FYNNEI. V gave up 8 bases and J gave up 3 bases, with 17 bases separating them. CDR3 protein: CASGRQGGIYEQYF. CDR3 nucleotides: TGTGCCAGCGGCCGACAGGGAGGGATCTACGAGCAGTACTTC.

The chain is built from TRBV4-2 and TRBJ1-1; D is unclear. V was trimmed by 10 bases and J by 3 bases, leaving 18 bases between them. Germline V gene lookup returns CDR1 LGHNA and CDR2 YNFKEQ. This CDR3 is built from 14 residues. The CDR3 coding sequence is TGTGCCATGAGCGCCGGGCTCATCCACACTGAAGCTTTCTTT. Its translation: CAMSAGLIHTEAFF.